This TCR beta chain emerged from a study of regulatory T cells in long-lasting Graves disease. About the study: Freshly diagnosed Graves' patients had used antithyroid drugs for under 3 months. Study-wide results and caveats: Persistent patients shared more public clonotypes (2,741) than newly diagnosed patients (about 1,000).

Building the TCR beta libraries relied on iRepertoire HTBI primers, and CDR3 regions underwent Arm-PCR. TCRdb ran MiXCR on the multiplex PCR reads and lists one entry per CDR3 protein. This sample carries roughly 250,000 distinct CDR3 sequences, around a sixth of them seen once, and the ten largest clones take roughly 15%. This clonotype was seen at least ten times. Its cognate antigen is unknown. V shed 5 bases and J shed 4 bases, with 15 bases lying between them. CDR1 and CDR2 from the germline V gene are SGDLS and YYNGEE. The CDR3 covers 14 residues. Time point given: newly diagnosed GD, antithyroid drugs for less than 3 months. Extracted PBMC RNA gave rise to the TCR library. The data also belong to a second study, concerning T cells in Graves' hyperthyroidism and ophthalmopathy. That source reports: In the analysis, a 13 V-J model separated ophthalmopathy from stable hyperthyroidism.

The chain carries TRBV9 and TRBJ1-1, with D possibly matching TRBD1 (5 bases). The sequences come from peripheral blood mononuclear cells (PBMCs), collected at new diagnosis, from a patient treated with antithyroid drugs. This sequence was found in a woman in her twenties or thirties with Graves disease. This CDR3 reads CASSVRDLATEAFF. The CDR3 nucleotides are TGTGCCAGCAGTGTAAGGGACCTCGCCACTGAAGCTTTCTTT. Complete variable domain (other parts from reference TRBV9 and TRBJ1-1): DSGVTQTPKHLITATGQRVTLRCSPRSGDLSVYWYQQSLDQGLQFLIQYYNGEERAKGNILERFSAQQFPDLHSELNLSSLELGDSALYFCASSVRDLATEAFFGQGTRLTVV.